What follows are 26 T cell receptor beta chains derived from one specimen sequenced in a study of neurological immune-mediated disorders. TCRdb re-analysed the 5' RACE reads in MiXCR, keeping a single row per CDR3 protein. This sample has around 62,000 distinct CDR3 sequences, with roughly 3.7% found just once. Sequencing was carried out using PBMCs. These receptors originate from a man aged 50-59 years with multiple sclerosis.

V is TRBV20-1 and J is TRBJ1-6; 10 nucleotides agree with TRBD1. V lost 2 bases and J lost 10; bases outside the gene matches: 5. The CDR3 spans 14 residues. Per the germline V gene, CDR1 is DFQATT and CDR2 is SNEGSKA (reference sequence). The CDR3 DNA follows: TGCAGTGCTAGACAAGGGACAGGGGTGTCACCCCTCCACTTT. Translating gives CSARQGTGVSPLHF.

Many counts were recorded for this clonotype. The junction shows a germline mismatch at one end, possibly a read error. The J gene is TRBJ2-5, the V gene TRBV7-7, with D unresolved. CDR3 size: 16 residues. Germline CDR1 reads SSHAT; CDR2 reads FNYEAQ (reference sequence). The CDR3 loop reads CASSLGQSYVRETQYF. CDR3 nucleotides: TGTGCTAGCAGCTTAGGTCAATCCTATGTCCGGGAGACCCAGTACTTC.

This clonotype was counted many times. The chain recombines TRBV5-1 with TRBJ2-7, with D tentatively TRBD1 or TRBD2 (5 bases each). Germline V gene data show CDR1 as SGHRS and CDR2 as YFSETQ. Trimming left V 4 bases short and J 6 bases short, with 11 bases between. CDR3 length equals 12 residues. The CDR3 spells CASSPGTSEQYF. The CDR3 DNA is TGCGCCAGCAGCCCGGGGACCTCCGAGCAGTACTTC.

As to this clonotype: One junction end disagrees with the germline gene, perhaps due to a read error. The chain links TRBV9 to TRBJ2-5, with D perhaps matching TRBD2 (6 bases). This CDR3 is 13 amino acids long. The germline CDR1 and CDR2 sequences are SGDLS and YYNGEE. The CDR3 sequence is CANSVETGVTQYF. The CDR3 DNA is TGTGCCAACAGCGTAGAAACGGGGGTGACCCAGTACTTC.

This clonotype was counted only a few times. The rearrangement uses TRBV3-1 and TRBJ1-6; no definite D call. Germline lookup yields CDR1 LGHDT and CDR2 YNNKEL (reference sequence). The CDR3 loop spans 14 amino acids. Trimming left V 2 bases short and J 12 bases short, with 14 bases between. CDR3 nucleotides: TGTGCCAGCAGCCAAAGGAAGGGATCGTTACCCCTCCACTTT. This encodes CASSQRKGSLPLHF. Based on the CDR3 plus reference TRBV3-1 and TRBJ1-6, the full variable domain is DTAVSQTPKYLVTQMGNDKSIKCEQNLGHDTMYWYKQDSKKFLKIMFSYNNKELIINETVPNRFSPKSPDKAHLNLHINSLELGDSAVYFCASSQRKGSLPLHFGNGTRLTVT.

This clonotype was found many times. The chain has TRBV2 and TRBJ2-2; D is possibly TRBD2 (6 bases). The ends were cut back, 7 bases at V and 5 bases at J, with 14 bases in the middle. From germline, CDR1 is SNHLY and CDR2 FYNNEI. This CDR3 has 14 amino acids. The CDR3 DNA sequence: TGTGCCAGCAACCCGGGAGTGAAGACCGGGGAGCTGTTTTTT. Residues: CASNPGVKTGELFF.

On this clonotype itself: A read error may explain this, as a much larger clone is one base away. The CDR3 carries no conserved terminal phenylalanine or tryptophan, so it likely arises from a read error. The CDR3 loop reads CASSKGQLHGYTY. The CDR3 bases are TGTGCCAGCAGCAAGGGACAGCTACATGGCTACACCTAC. The chain is built from TRBV7-6 and TRBJ1-2, with 7 bases that match TRBD1. The CDR3 totals 13 residues. Looked up from germline, CDR1 is SGHVS and CDR2 is FNYEAQ. V trimming: 5 bases; J trimming: 6 bases; junction bases outside the gene matches: 6.

This clonotype was counted at least ten times. The chain uses TRBV20-1 and TRBJ1-2; the D gene is possibly TRBD1 (5 bases). The CDR3 length is 15 residues. Germline V CDR1 and CDR2: DFQATT, SNEGSKA (reference sequence). The DNA of the CDR3 is TGCAGCGCGAGCGGGGCAACCCGGGCTAACTATGGCTACACCTTC. This gives the protein CSASGATRANYGYTF.

This clonotype was counted at least ten times. The rearrangement joins TRBV20-1 to TRBJ1-1; 8 nucleotides line up with TRBD1. The CDR3 is 16 amino acids. The trim removed 4 bases at V and 8 bases at J, leaving 18 bases unmatched. CDR1 and CDR2 (germline): DFQATT, SNEGSKA (reference sequence). The CDR3 loop reads CSATTPHYGQGLEAFF. The CDR3 DNA is TGCAGTGCTACAACTCCACATTACGGACAGGGACTCGAAGCTTTCTTT.

This clonotype was picked up many times. V is TRBV5-1 and J is TRBJ2-2; D uncertain. Per germline, CDR1 SGHRS and CDR2 YFSETQ. CDR3 length: 14 amino acids. Trimming cost V 1 base and J 1 base, with 5 bases left between them. CDR3 coding DNA: TGCGCCAGCAGCTTGACCCTGAACACCGGGGAGCTGTTTTTT. It encodes CASSLTLNTGELFF.

This clonotype was detected many times. The V and J genes are TRBV5-6 and TRBJ2-1; 10 positions match TRBD2. This CDR3 has 17 residues. The germline CDR1 and CDR2 sequences are SGHDT and YYEEEE. Losses at the gene ends were 5 bases for V and 7 bases for J; bases not matched to a gene: 15. Here the CDR3 DNA reads TGTGCCAGCAGGTTGAGGGCTAGCGGGGGCCGGGGTAATGAGCAGTTCTTC. Amino acids: CASRLRASGGRGNEQFF.

This clonotype was counted ten times or more. The rearrangement links TRBV5-1 to TRBJ2-3; D uncertain. Deletions cut 0 bases from V and 6 bases from J, with 11 bases between. CDR1 and CDR2 from the germline V gene are SGHRS and YFSETQ. The CDR3 loop spans 14 amino acids. The CDR3 here is CASSLGQAIDTQYF. The CDR3 DNA reads as TGCGCCAGCAGCTTGGGGCAGGCTATCGATACGCAGTATTTT.

This clonotype has at least ten counts. The V gene is TRBV12-3 or TRBV12-4, the J gene TRBJ2-5; D is ambiguous. Trimming removed 4 bases at V and 5 bases at J, with 5 bases between. The CDR3 covers 11 residues. The CDR3 bases are TGTGCCAGCAGTTATTGGGAGACCCAGTACTTC. It specifies CASSYWETQYF.

This clonotype occurred many times. The rearrangement links TRBV4-1 to TRBJ2-6; D unresolved. Trimming cost V 0 bases and J 1 base, with 7 bases left between them. The CDR3 is made up of 16 amino acids. CDR1 MGHRA and CDR2 YSYEKL come from the germline V gene. The CDR3 coding sequence is TGCGCCAGCAGCCAAGATCAAGGGTCTGGGGCCAACGTCCTGACTTTC. Its protein is CASSQDQGSGANVLTF.

This clonotype appeared many times. The J gene is TRBJ1-2, the V gene TRBV15; D gene unclear. This CDR3 is 15 amino acids long. Germline loops: CDR1 LNHNV, CDR2 YYDKDF (reference sequence). V lost 5 bases and J lost 7, with 20 bases in between. CDR3 DNA sequence: TGTGCCACCAGCGTAACCGGGCTTGTGAGCCTTGGCTACACCTTC. This gives the protein CATSVTGLVSLGYTF.

There are many counts of this clonotype. The chain links TRBV12-3 or TRBV12-4 to TRBJ1-1; 8 nucleotides line up with TRBD1. V was pared by 7 bases and J by 8 bases, with 3 bases of the junction left unmatched. The CDR3 length is 11 residues. DNA of the CDR3: TGTGCCAGCACCCCAGGGGGCGAAGCTTTCTTT. It specifies CASTPGGEAFF.

This clonotype occurred many times. This chain connects TRBV7-2 to TRBJ1-1, with no clear D. Germline lookup yields CDR1 SGHTA and CDR2 FQGNSA. Trimming left V 5 bases short and J 2 bases short, with 12 bases between. The CDR3 has 14 residues. The CDR3 DNA sequence: TGTGCCAGCAGCCCCCTGGTGGGAAACACTGAAGCTTTCTTT. Protein sequence: CASSPLVGNTEAFF.

This clonotype was detected ten times or more. This rearrangement joins TRBV14 to TRBJ2-1, with unresolved D. In germline, CDR1 is SGHDN, CDR2 FVKESK. The CDR3 covers 11 residues. V was cut by 1 base and J by 12 bases, with 7 bases left in between. CDR3 loop: CASSQGVWQFF. In DNA form, the CDR3 reads TGTGCCAGCAGCCAAGGCGTTTGGCAGTTCTTC.

There are a few counts of this clonotype. CDR3 nucleotide sequence: TGTGCCAGCAGCTTACCGTTGGGAGAGACCCAGTACTTC. Translating gives CASSLPLGETQYF. The V call is TRBV5-4, the J call TRBJ2-5; D call uncertain. The V and J ends lost 2 bases and 4 bases respectively, with 9 bases between them. This CDR3 region has 13 residues. From germline, CDR1 is SGHNT and CDR2 YYREEE (reference sequence).

Ten or more counts support this clonotype. The chain recombines TRBV6-5 with TRBJ2-2; 10 bases fit TRBD1. Germline CDR1 and CDR2: MNHEY and SVGAGI. Trimming cost V 5 bases and J 3 bases; bases outside gene matches: 3. The CDR3 loop spans 15 amino acids. The CDR3 coding sequence is TGTGCCAGCAGTCGGGACAGGGGATACACCGGGGAGCTGTTTTTT. Translation gives CASSRDRGYTGELFF.

In its sample, this clonotype was seen many times. CDR3 residues: CASSRQRGGPREQFF. CDR3 sequence (DNA): TGTGCCAGCAGCCGTCAGCGGGGGGGGCCCAGGGAGCAGTTCTTC. The chain links TRBV7-6 to TRBJ2-1, with 10 bases fitting TRBD2. There are 15 residues in the CDR3. Trimming took 5 bases from V and 10 from J; bases not matched to a gene: 11. Germline lookup yields CDR1 SGHVS and CDR2 FNYEAQ. Filled out from reference TRBV7-6 and TRBJ2-1, the complete variable domain reads GAGVSQSPRYKVTKRGQDVALRCDPISGHVSLYWYRQALGQGPEFLTYFNYEAQQDKSGLPNDRFSAERPEGSISTLTIQRTEQRDSAMYRCASSRQRGGPREQFFGPGTRLTVL.

This clonotype was detected many times. The CDR3 region is CASSSKLNRGRNTEAFF. The CDR3 region has the DNA TGTGCCAGCAGCTCCAAACTGAACAGGGGGAGAAACACTGAAGCTTTCTTT. The rearrangement links TRBV7-2 to TRBJ1-1, with TRBD1 matching 8 bases. Germline assignment: CDR1 SGHTA and CDR2 FQGNSA. With 4 bases clipped from V and 2 bases from J, the junction kept 12 bases outside the gene matches. The CDR3 is 17 amino acids. The full variable domain, rest sourced from reference TRBV7-2 and TRBJ1-1, is GAGVSQSPSNKVTEKGKDVELRCDPISGHTALYWYRQSLGQGLEFLIYFQGNSAPDKSGLPSDRFSAERTGGSVSTLTIQRTQQEDSAVYLCASSSKLNRGRNTEAFFGQGTRLTVV.

Comments on this clonotype: This sequence may be a read error, since a much larger clone differs from it by one base. The CDR3 sequence is CSASPGNLYGYTF. CDR3 DNA sequence: TGCAGTGCTTCCCCCGGAAACCTCTATGGCTACACCTTC. V usage is TRBV20-1 and J usage is TRBJ1-2; D not certain. Germline CDR1 DFQATT, CDR2 SNEGSKA (reference sequence). V lost 5 bases, J lost 4 bases, and 14 bases lay in between. The CDR3 contains 13 residues.

The table lists this clonotype with many counts. The V and J genes are TRBV6-4 and TRBJ1-6; unclear D gene. V lost 6 bases to trimming and J lost 9 bases, with 15 bases between them. Germline loops: CDR1 MRHNA, CDR2 SNTAGT. CDR3 length equals 14 residues. The CDR3 bases are TGTGCCAGCAGCCCCTCCCCCGGGGTTTCACCCCTCCACTTT. It encodes CASSPSPGVSPLHF.

This clonotype has ten or more counts. V usage is TRBV5-1 and J usage is TRBJ2-3; D perhaps matches TRBD1 (6 bases). V was shortened by 5 bases and J by 0 bases, with 19 bases between the two germline ends. CDR3 size: 17 residues. Germline V lookup: CDR1 SGHRS, CDR2 YFSETQ. The chain's CDR3 is CASRSPQGPTSTDTQYF. CDR3 in DNA: TGCGCCAGCAGGTCACCACAGGGACCAACTAGCACAGATACGCAGTATTTT.

This clonotype was detected ten times or more. The chain employs TRBV5-1 and TRBJ2-1, with D uncertain. The CDR3 contains 14 residues. V lost 0 bases and J lost 7, with 11 bases in between. Germline CDR1 is SGHRS and CDR2 is YFSETQ. CDR3 protein: CASSLGQVQNEQFF. The CDR3 DNA follows: TGCGCCAGCAGCTTGGGGCAGGTCCAGAATGAGCAGTTCTTC.